The 19 T cell receptor beta chains below were found in one sample sequenced in a study of molecular identifiers for immune sequencing clone quantification. Using its own MiXCR run on the PCR reads, TCRdb lists one record per CDR3 protein. Of 90,000 to 120,000 distinct CDR3 sequences listed, roughly 38% are singletons. The sequencing input was naive CD8+ T cells from blood, with Jurkat cell RNA spiked in. Specified subset: FACS-sorted CD8+CD4-CCR7+CD45RA+ naive T cells. The receptors originated from a human donor in good health. Some libraries in this study had Jurkat cell RNA spiked in.

This clonotype was found many times. This chain joins TRBV9 and TRBJ2-5, with D perhaps matching TRBD1 or TRBD2 (5 bases each). Germline loops: CDR1 SGDLS, CDR2 YYNGEE. V gave up 0 bases and J gave up 1 base, with 10 bases separating them. CDR3 size: 15 residues. The CDR3 reads CASSVAMGVQETQYF. The CDR3 region has the DNA TGTGCCAGCAGCGTAGCTATGGGGGTCCAAGAGACCCAGTACTTC.

This clonotype was seen many times. The genes are TRBV20-1 and TRBJ2-3; 7 bases are a match to TRBD1. This CDR3 has 14 amino acids. V lost 3 bases and J lost 6; bases outside the gene matches: 9. The germline V gene has CDR1 DFQATT and CDR2 SNEGSKA (reference sequence). CDR3 loop: CSASPGQAPDTQYF. For the CDR3, the DNA is TGCAGTGCTAGTCCAGGACAGGCCCCCGATACGCAGTATTTT.

This clonotype has at least ten counts. The rearrangement links TRBV15 to TRBJ1-5; D uncertain. The CDR3 is 15 amino acids. V lost 6 bases and J 3 bases, leaving 15 bases between the germline ends. Germline assignment: CDR1 LNHNV and CDR2 YYDKDF (reference sequence). DNA for the CDR3: TGTGCCACCAGATCTTCAGGTGCAGTCAATCAGCCCCAGCATTTT. Residues: CATRSSGAVNQPQHF.

This clonotype was seen a few times. One end of the junction is discordant with germline, which a read error may explain. The chain couples TRBV28 to TRBJ2-7, with TRBD2 as a possible D gene (5 bases). Germline V lookup: CDR1 MDHEN, CDR2 SYDVKM. CDR3 length: 13 amino acids. The CDR3 region is CTSSLWAGYEQYF. CDR3 in DNA: TGTACCAGCAGTTTATGGGCGGGCTACGAGCAGTACTTC. The variable domain in full, with the rest retrieved from reference TRBV28 and TRBJ2-7, is DVKVTQSSRYLVKRTGEKVFLECVQDMDHENMFWYRQDPGLGLRLIYFSYDVKMKEKGDIPEGYSVSREKKERFSLILESASTNQTSMYLCTSSLWAGYEQYFGPGTRLTVT.

At least ten counts were recorded for this clonotype. The chain's CDR3 is CASSLIHRDRRRPQHF. DNA for the CDR3: TGTGCCAGCAGCCTGATACACCGGGACCGGAGGCGGCCCCAGCATTTT. This chain links TRBV21-1 with TRBJ1-5; TRBD1 is the table's D call, not checked against the DNA. TRBV21-1 is recorded as a pseudogene. This CDR3 comprises 16 residues.

This rearrangement joins TRBV27 to TRBJ2-1; perhaps TRBD2 as D (6 bases). Trimming took off 4 bases at V and 3 bases at J, with 13 bases between the two ends. CDR3 size: 15 residues. The germline V gene encodes CDR1 MNHEY and CDR2 SMNVEV (reference sequence). The DNA of the CDR3 is TGTGCCAGCAGTTCAGACCGGGACTTCTACAATGAGCAGTTCTTC. Amino acid sequence: CASSSDRDFYNEQFF.

This clonotype was counted only a few times. The V gene is TRBV7-9, the J gene TRBJ2-5; D not resolved. V was pared by 5 bases and J by 2 bases, with 12 bases between. CDR1 and CDR2 (germline): SEHNR, FQNEAQ (reference sequence). There are 14 residues in the CDR3. CDR3 in amino acids: CASSPDSMQETQYF. The CDR3 DNA sequence: TGTGCCAGCAGCCCCGATTCAATGCAAGAGACCCAGTACTTC.

The chain carries TRBV6-5 and TRBJ1-5, with unresolved D. The V end lost 6 bases, the J end lost 0 bases, and 12 bases lay between the germline ends. Germline values: CDR1 MNHEY, CDR2 SVGAGI. The CDR3 is 15 amino acids. The CDR3 DNA is TGTGCCAGCAGAATCTGGACCGATAGCAATCAGCCCCAGCATTTT. Protein sequence: CASRIWTDSNQPQHF.

About this clonotype: With only one base between it and a far larger clone, this is likely a read error. The genes are TRBV27 and TRBJ2-7, with TRBD1 matching 10 bases. This CDR3 is 13 amino acids long. From germline, CDR1 is MNHEY and CDR2 SMNVEV (reference sequence). Unmatched junction bases numbered 1, after V lost 3 bases and J lost 5 bases. CDR3 DNA sequence: TGTGCCAGCAGTTTGGGACAGGGGCACGAGCAGTACTTC. Its translation: CASSLGQGHEQYF.

This clonotype was counted at least ten times. The chain is built from TRBV9 and TRBJ1-5; 10 bases line up with TRBD1. The CDR3 runs 15 residues. Per germline, CDR1 SGDLS and CDR2 YYNGEE. V trimming: 3 bases; J trimming: 3 bases; junction bases outside the gene matches: 3. The CDR3 sequence is CASSGTGGPNQPQHF. The DNA for the CDR3 is TGTGCCAGCAGCGGGACAGGGGGACCCAATCAGCCCCAGCATTTT.

V is TRBV6-2 or TRBV6-3 and J is TRBJ2-3, with D maybe TRBD2 (5 bases). V lost 0 bases to trimming and J lost 6 bases, with 13 bases between them. The CDR3 has 15 amino acids. In germline, CDR1 is MNHEY, CDR2 SVGEGT. Written as DNA, the CDR3 is TGTGCCAGCAGTTACTCGCGGCTAGCCCTGGATACGCAGTATTTT. Its protein is CASSYSRLALDTQYF.

This clonotype was observed at least ten times. This chain uses TRBV24-1 with TRBJ2-1, with unresolved D. Germline CDR1 reads KGHDR; CDR2 reads SFDVKD. This CDR3 region has 18 residues. V was pared by 4 bases and J by 4 bases, with 22 bases between. CDR3 sequence (DNA): TGTGCCACCAGTGACCCTCTAGGCCAGTCTAGTTTGTACAATGAGCAGTTCTTC. The encoded protein is CATSDPLGQSSLYNEQFF.

In regard to this clonotype: A much larger clone sits a single nucleotide away, making a read error possible. The rearrangement links TRBV7-6 to TRBJ2-5; D possibly uses TRBD1 or TRBD2 (6 bases each). The V end lost 2 bases, the J end lost 5 bases, and 12 bases lay between the germline ends. Germline V gene data show CDR1 as SGHVS and CDR2 as FNYEAQ. This CDR3 has 14 residues. DNA for the CDR3: TGTGCCAGCAGCTTAATCGGGGGCAGCGAGACCCAGTACTTC. Its translation: CASSLIGGSETQYF.

Turning to this clonotype: This may come from a read error, since a much larger clone is one base off. The V call is TRBV25-1, the J call TRBJ2-7; weak D call: TRBD2 (5 bases). From germline, CDR1 is MGHDK and CDR2 SYGVNS. The CDR3 extends over 15 amino acids. The germline V and J ends were trimmed by 8 bases and 2 bases, with 19 bases remaining between them. This chain's CDR3 is CASGPPSPSTYEQYF. The DNA of the CDR3 is TGTGCCAGCGGTCCTCCTAGCCCCAGCACCTACGAGCAGTACTTC.

The chain couples TRBV27 to TRBJ2-7; TRBD1 or TRBD2 may be the D gene (5 bases each). From germline, CDR1 is MNHEY and CDR2 SMNVEV (reference sequence). This CDR3 contains 13 residues. V gave up 8 bases and J gave up 4 bases, with 15 bases separating them. CDR3 in amino acids: CASSWGRMYEQYF. CDR3 in DNA: TGTGCCAGCTCATGGGGGAGAATGTACGAGCAGTACTTC.

To note about this clonotype: It may be a read error: a sequence one base away is much more abundant. The rearrangement uses TRBV6-5 and TRBJ2-7; unclear D gene. Germline V gene data show CDR1 as MNHEY and CDR2 as SVGAGI. This CDR3 has 13 residues. This chain's CDR3 is CASGYSPLGEQYF. CDR3 DNA: TGTGCCAGCGGTTACTCCCCCCTGGGCGAGCAGTACTTC.

Concerning this clonotype: One base away lies a much larger clone, so this may be a sequencing read error. The CDR3 DNA reads as TGCAGCCTTGAGGGACTAGCGGGAGACAGCACAGATACGCAGTATTTT. Translated: CSLEGLAGDSTDTQYF. The V gene is TRBV29-1, the J gene TRBJ2-3; 14 bases fit TRBD2. CDR1 is SQVTM, CDR2 ANQGSEA, per germline. The CDR3 consists of 16 residues.

This clonotype was observed many times. The chain joins TRBV5-1 to TRBJ2-3; the D gene could be TRBD1 or TRBD2 (5 bases each). CDR3 length: 15 residues. Trimming pared 0 bases from V and 2 bases from J, leaving 10 bases between. Germline values: CDR1 SGHRS, CDR2 YFSETQ. CDR3 sequence reads: CASSLAGTTTDTQYF. DNA for the CDR3: TGCGCCAGCAGCTTGGCAGGGACCACCACAGATACGCAGTATTTT. Full variable domain (remainder filled in from reference TRBV5-1 and TRBJ2-3): KAGVTQTPRYLIKTRGQQVTLSCSPISGHRSVSWYQQTPGQGLQFLFEYFSETQRNKGNFPGRFSGRQFSNSRSEMNVSTLELGDSALYLCASSLAGTTTDTQYFGPGTRLTVL.

This chain links TRBV7-9 with TRBJ2-3, with D hard to call. The CDR3 extends over 14 amino acids. Trimming removed 5 bases at V and 1 base at J, with 10 bases between. Germline assignment: CDR1 SEHNR and CDR2 FQNEAQ (reference sequence). The CDR3 region has the DNA TGTGCCAGCAGCCTTATACCGGGCACAGATACGCAGTATTTT. Protein sequence: CASSLIPGTDTQYF. Drawing the rest from reference TRBV7-9 and TRBJ2-3, the complete variable domain is DTGVSQNPRHKITKRGQNVTFRCDPISEHNRLYWYRQTLGQGPEFLTYFQNEAQLEKSRLLSDRFSAERPKGSFSTLEIQRTEQGDSAMYLCASSLIPGTDTQYFGPGTRLTVL.